The T cell receptor beta chain described here comes from a study of blood T cell repertoires in COVID-19. Germline V gene sequence: CDR1 SGDLS, CDR2 YYNGEE. The CDR3 totals 13 residues. V lost 0 bases and J 6 bases, leaving 7 bases between the germline ends. Authors' processing steps: Amplification with reference gene primers provided the estimates of nucleated cell counts. Data came from immunoSEQ multiplex PCR; TCRdb stores just in-frame clones and leaves some out. Clonal size and the V and J genes are those of that table, whereas D and trimming came from the DNA. The sample lists about 340,000 clones, 86% seen once, with 7.1% in the top ten.

V gene TRBV9 combines with J gene TRBJ2-4; D call uncertain. The sequence was obtained from an older woman with COVID-19, enrolled during active disease. Specimen: peripheral blood. The CDR3 bases are TGTGCCAGCAGCGTAGCGACGGGAAACATTCAGTACTTC. Its translation is CASSVATGNIQYF.